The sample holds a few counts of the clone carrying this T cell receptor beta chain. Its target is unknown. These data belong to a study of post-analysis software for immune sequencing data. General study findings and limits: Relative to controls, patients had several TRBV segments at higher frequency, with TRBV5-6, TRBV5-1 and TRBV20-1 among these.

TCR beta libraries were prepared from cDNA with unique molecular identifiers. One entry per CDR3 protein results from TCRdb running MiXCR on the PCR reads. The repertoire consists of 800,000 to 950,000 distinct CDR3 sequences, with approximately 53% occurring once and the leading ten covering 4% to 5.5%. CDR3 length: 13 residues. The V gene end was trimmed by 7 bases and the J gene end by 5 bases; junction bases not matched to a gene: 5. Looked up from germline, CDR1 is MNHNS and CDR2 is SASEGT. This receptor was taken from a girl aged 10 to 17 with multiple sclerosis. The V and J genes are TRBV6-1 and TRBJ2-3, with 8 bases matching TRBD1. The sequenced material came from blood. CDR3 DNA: TGTGCCAGCAAGACAGGGGCGATAGATACGCAGTATTTT. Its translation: CASKTGAIDTQYF.